The source of this T cell receptor beta chain is a study of spatial heterogeneity in lung cancer. Documented time point: sample taken at primary tumor resection. Frozen PBMC, nontumor lung or tumor provided whole RNA, which was sequenced unsorted. This CDR3 region has 15 residues. The germline V gene encodes CDR1 SEHNR and CDR2 FQNEAQ (reference sequence). V was pared by 5 bases and J by 8 bases, with 10 bases of the junction left unmatched. The study tagged each TCR cDNA molecule with a unique molecular identifier. MiXCR, run by TCRdb on the 5' RACE reads, gives a single entry per CDR3 protein. Of 95,000 or so distinct CDR3 sequences listed, around 10% are singletons.

This specimen consisted of PBMCs, obtained at surgery. The rearrangement uses TRBV7-9 and TRBJ2-1, with TRBD1 matching 9 bases. This receptor was obtained from a male donor with early-stage non-small cell lung cancer. CDR3 in amino acids: CASSPRTGEGYEQFF. The CDR3 DNA sequence: TGTGCCAGCAGCCCCCGGACAGGGGAAGGGTATGAGCAGTTCTTC.